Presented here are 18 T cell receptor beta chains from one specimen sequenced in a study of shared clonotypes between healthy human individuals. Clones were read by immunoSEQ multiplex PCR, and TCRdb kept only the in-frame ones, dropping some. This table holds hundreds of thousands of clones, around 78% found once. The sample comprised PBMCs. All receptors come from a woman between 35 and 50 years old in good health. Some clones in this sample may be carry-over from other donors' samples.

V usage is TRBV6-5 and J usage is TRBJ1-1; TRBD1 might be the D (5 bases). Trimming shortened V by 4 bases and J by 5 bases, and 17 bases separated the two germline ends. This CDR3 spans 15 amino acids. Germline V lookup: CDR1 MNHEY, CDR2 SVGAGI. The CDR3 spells CASSSIGAALTEAFF. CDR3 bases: TGTGCCAGCAGTTCAATCGGGGCGGCATTGACTGAAGCTTTCTTT.

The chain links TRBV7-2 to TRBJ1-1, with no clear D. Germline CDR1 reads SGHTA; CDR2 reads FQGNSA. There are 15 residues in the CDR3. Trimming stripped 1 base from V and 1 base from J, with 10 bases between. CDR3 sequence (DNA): TGTGCCAGCAGCTTAGAGGGCAGCGGGAACACTGAAGCTTTCTTT. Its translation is CASSLEGSGNTEAFF.

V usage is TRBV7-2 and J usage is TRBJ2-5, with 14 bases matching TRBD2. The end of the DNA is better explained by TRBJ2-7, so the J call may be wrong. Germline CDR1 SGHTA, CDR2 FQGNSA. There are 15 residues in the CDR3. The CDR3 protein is CASSPGTSGSFEQYF. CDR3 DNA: TGTGCCAGCAGCCCAGGGACTAGCGGGAGTTTCGAGCAGTACTTC.

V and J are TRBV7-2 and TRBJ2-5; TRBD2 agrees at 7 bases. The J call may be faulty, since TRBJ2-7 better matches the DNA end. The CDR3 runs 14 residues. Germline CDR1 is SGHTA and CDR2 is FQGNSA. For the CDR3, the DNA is TGTGCCAGCAGCTTAGACAGCGGGACGTACGAGCAGTACTTC. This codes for CASSLDSGTYEQYF.

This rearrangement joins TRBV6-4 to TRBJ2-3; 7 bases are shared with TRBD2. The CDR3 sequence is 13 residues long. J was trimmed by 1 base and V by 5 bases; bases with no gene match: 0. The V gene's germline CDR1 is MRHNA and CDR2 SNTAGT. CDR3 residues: CASSTSGTDTQYF. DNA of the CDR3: TGTGCCAGCAGTACTAGCGGCACAGATACGCAGTATTTT.

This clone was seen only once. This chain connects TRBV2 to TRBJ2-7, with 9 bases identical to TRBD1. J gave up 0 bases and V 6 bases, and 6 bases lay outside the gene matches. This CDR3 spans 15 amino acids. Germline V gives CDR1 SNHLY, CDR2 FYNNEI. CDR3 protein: CASRSGDRVSYEQYF. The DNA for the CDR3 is TGTGCCAGCAGAAGCGGGGACAGGGTCTCCTACGAGCAGTACTTC.

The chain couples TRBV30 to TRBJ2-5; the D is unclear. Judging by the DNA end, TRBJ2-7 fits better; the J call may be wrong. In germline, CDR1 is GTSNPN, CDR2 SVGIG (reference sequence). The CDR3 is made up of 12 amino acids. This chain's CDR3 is CAWSRQFYEQYF. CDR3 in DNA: TGTGCCTGGAGTCGCCAGTTCTACGAGCAGTACTTC.

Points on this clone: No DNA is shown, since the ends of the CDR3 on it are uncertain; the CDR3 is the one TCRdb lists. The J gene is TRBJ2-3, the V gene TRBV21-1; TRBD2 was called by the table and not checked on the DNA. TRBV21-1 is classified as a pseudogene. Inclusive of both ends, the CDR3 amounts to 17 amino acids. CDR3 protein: CASSNPHVGGGTDTQYF.

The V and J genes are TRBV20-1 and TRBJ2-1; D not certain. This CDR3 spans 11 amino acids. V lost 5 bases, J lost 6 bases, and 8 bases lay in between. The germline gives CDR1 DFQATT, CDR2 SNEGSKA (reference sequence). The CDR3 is CSARALNEQFF. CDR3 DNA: TGCAGTGCTCGCGCCCTCAATGAGCAGTTCTTC.

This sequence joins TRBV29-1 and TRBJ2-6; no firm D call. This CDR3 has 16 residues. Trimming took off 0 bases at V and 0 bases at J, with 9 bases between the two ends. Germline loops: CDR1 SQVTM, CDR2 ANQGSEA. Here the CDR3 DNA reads TGCAGCGTTGAAGATGCGACGGCCTCTGGGGCCAACGTCCTGACTTTC. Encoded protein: CSVEDATASGANVLTF.

Here the CDR3 reads CASSLALGLAGEQYF. CDR3 nucleotide sequence: TGCGCCAGCAGCTTGGCCCTCGGACTAGCGGGCGAGCAGTACTTC. The genes are TRBV5-1 and TRBJ2-7; 11 nucleotides align to TRBD2. V dropped 0 bases and J dropped 6; count of bases not matched to a gene: 5. Per the germline V gene, CDR1 is SGHRS and CDR2 is YFSETQ. The CDR3 is 15 amino acids.

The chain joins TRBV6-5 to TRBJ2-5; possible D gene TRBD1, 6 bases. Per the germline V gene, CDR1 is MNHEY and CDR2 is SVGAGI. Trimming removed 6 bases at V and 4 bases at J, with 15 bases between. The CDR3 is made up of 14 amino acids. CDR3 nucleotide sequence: TGTGCCAGCAGCCCCGGGACAACCCCAGAGACCCAGTACTTC. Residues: CASSPGTTPETQYF.

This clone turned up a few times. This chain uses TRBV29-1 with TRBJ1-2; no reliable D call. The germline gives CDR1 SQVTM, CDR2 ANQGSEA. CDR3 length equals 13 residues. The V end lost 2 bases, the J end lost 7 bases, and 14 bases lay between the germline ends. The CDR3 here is CSVEWERDLGYTF. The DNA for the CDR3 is TGCAGCGTTGAATGGGAGAGGGATCTTGGCTACACCTTC.

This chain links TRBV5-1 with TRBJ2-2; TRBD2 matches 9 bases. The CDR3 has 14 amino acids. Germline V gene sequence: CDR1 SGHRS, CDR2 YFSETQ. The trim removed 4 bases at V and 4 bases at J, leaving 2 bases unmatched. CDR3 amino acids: CASSLGLATGELFF. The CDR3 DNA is TGCGCCAGCAGCCTGGGACTAGCCACCGGGGAGCTGTTTTTT.

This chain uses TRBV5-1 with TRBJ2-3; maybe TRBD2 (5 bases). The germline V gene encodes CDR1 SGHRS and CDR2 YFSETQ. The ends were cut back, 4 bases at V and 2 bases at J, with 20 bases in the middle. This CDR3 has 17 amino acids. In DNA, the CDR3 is TGCGCCAGCAGCGACACCTCGGCAGACTACTTCACAGATACGCAGTATTTT. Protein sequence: CASSDTSADYFTDTQYF.

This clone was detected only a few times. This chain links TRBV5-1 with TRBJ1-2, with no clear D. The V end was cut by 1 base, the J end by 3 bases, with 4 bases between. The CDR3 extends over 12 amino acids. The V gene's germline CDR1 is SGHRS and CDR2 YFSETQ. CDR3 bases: TGCGCCAGCAGCTTGAATGACTATGGCTACACCTTC. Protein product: CASSLNDYGYTF.

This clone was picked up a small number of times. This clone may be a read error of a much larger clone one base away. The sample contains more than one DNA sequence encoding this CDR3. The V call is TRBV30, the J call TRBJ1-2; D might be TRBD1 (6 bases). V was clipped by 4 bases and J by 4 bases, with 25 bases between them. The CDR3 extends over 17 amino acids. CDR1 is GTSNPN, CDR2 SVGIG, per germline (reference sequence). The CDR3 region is CAWISPGTRGRGYGYTF. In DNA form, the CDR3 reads TGTGCCTGGATCTCTCCGGGGACCAGGGGCCGGGGCTATGGCTACACCTTC.

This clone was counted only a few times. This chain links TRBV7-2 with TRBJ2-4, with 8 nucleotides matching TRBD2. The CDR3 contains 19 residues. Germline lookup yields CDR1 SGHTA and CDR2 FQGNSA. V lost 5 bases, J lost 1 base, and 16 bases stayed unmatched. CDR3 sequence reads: CASSQESGSIIFAKNIQYF. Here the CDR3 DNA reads TGTGCCAGCAGCCAGGAGAGCGGGAGCATAATTTTCGCCAAAAACATTCAGTACTTC.